The sequence of this T cell receptor (beta chain) was determined in a study of T cell changes during pregnancy in multiple sclerosis. Produced via immunoSEQ multiplex PCR; TCRdb's table is partial and in-frame only. Of just under 20,000 clones in the sample, roughly nine tenths were seen once. This clone has only one observation. V shed 3 bases, J shed 5 bases, and the junction held 4 bases outside the gene matches. Germline CDR1 SGHNT, CDR2 YYREEE (reference sequence). The CDR3 contains 15 residues. The sequence derives from a female donor in good health, enrolled as a control in a pregnancy study. The source material was CD8+ T cells from peripheral blood mononuclear cells, sampled in the second trimester of pregnancy. The chain has TRBV5-4 and TRBJ1-5; 11 positions agree with TRBD1. CDR3: CASSWDRGVDQPQHF. CDR3 coding DNA: TGTGCCAGCAGCTGGGACAGGGGGGTAGATCAGCCCCAGCATTTT.